This is a list of T cell receptor beta chains from one sample in a study of cytomegalovirus exposure and HLA in healthy donors. The table came from immunoSEQ multiplex PCR; TCRdb's copy has only in-frame clones and leaves some out. The data contain around 94,000 clones, 65% to 85% of them singletons. Sequenced material: PBMCs. Every receptor here comes from a woman aged 55-70 years in good health and CMV-seropositive. CDR3s include the opening cysteine and the closing phenylalanine or tryptophan. Fields, in order: J gene, clone size, D gene, V gene, CDR3 protein, CDR3 DNA. The D gene is left open where the match is weak. Only part of the rows carry a size: once, few, many, or a class if the clone is expanded.

TRBJ1-2	few	TRBD1	TRBV29-1	CSVEDQGRGRYGYTF	TGCAGCGTTGAAGATCAGGGCAGGGGGAGGTATGGCTACACCTTC
TRBJ2-4	-	-	TRBV30	CAWSVGGKRKNIQYF	TGTGCCTGGAGTGTTGGCGGGAAGCGGAAAAACATTCAGTACTTC
TRBJ2-3	-	TRBD2	TRBV6-4	CASSGAGPTDTQYF	TGTGCCAGCAGTGGAGCGGGACCCACAGATACGCAGTATTTT
TRBJ2-1	once	TRBD2	TRBV7-9	CASRGSGRGDNEQFF	TGTGCCAGCAGAGGTAGCGGGCGTGGAGACAATGAGCAGTTCTTC
TRBJ1-1	-	-	TRBV6-1	CASSSMGGATEAFF	TGTGCCAGCAGTTCCATGGGGGGTGCCACTGAAGCTTTCTTT
TRBJ2-1	once	-	TRBV29-1	CSVEPGAVRNEQFF	TGCAGCGTTGAACCGGGTGCTGTGCGCAATGAGCAGTTCTTC
TRBJ1-2	-	TRBD1	TRBV29-1	CSVEDWTGGYGYTF	TGCAGCGTTGAAGACTGGACAGGGGGCTATGGCTACACCTTC
TRBJ1-2	-	TRBD1	TRBV7-9	CASSRRDSHKHYVF	TGTGCCAGCAGCCGAAGGGACAGCCACAAACACTACGTCTTC
TRBJ2-7	few	-	TRBV6-5	CASSYSPGLIDEQYF	TGTGCCAGCAGTTACTCGCCAGGGCTGATCGACGAGCAGTACTTC
TRBJ2-7	once	TRBD2	TRBV6-6	CASKGFSGTYEQYF	TGTGCCAGCAAGGGATTTAGCGGGACCTACGAGCAGTACTTC
TRBJ2-7	-	-	TRBV30	CAWAQTGGADEQYF	TGTGCCTGGGCTCAGACGGGGGGCGCGGACGAGCAGTACTTC
TRBJ2-7	-	-	TRBV10-1	CASSELGGGTSYEQYF	TGCGCCAGCAGTGAGCTAGGGGGGGGAACCTCCTACGAGCAGTACTTC
TRBJ1-6	few	-	TRBV5-6	CASSLSSADGNSPLHF	TGTGCCAGCAGCTTGTCCTCCGCGGATGGTAATTCACCCCTCCACTTT
TRBJ1-2	-	-	TRBV5-6	CASSPEIARGYTF	TGTGCCAGCAGCCCTGAGATCGCGAGGGGCTACACCTTC
TRBJ2-1	-	TRBD2	TRBV11-2	CASSSTSGTYNEQFF	TGTGCCAGCAGCTCCACTAGCGGCACCTACAATGAGCAGTTCTTC
TRBJ2-1	-	TRBD1	TRBV29-1	CSVGTGGYNEQFF	TGCAGCGTTGGGACAGGGGGCTACAATGAGCAGTTCTTC
TRBJ2-7	-	TRBD1	TRBV27	CASRWDRGRNEQYF	TGTGCCAGCAGATGGGACAGGGGGCGGAACGAGCAGTACTTC
TRBJ2-2	-	-	TRBV30	CAWSVWSGANTGELFF	TGTGCCTGGAGTGTCTGGAGCGGAGCTAACACCGGGGAGCTGTTTTTT
TRBJ2-7	-	-	TRBV5-6	CASKKNYEQYF	TGTGCCAGCAAGAAGAATTACGAGCAGTACTTC
TRBJ1-1	-	TRBD1	TRBV5-6	CASSPGTAEAFF	TGTGCCAGCAGCCCTGGGACAGCTGAAGCTTTCTTT
TRBJ1-1	few	-	TRBV5-4	CVQQTGTMNTEAFF	TGTGTCCAACAAACTGGGACAATGAACACTGAAGCTTTCTTT
TRBJ2-1	few	TRBD2	TRBV19	CASSISSGSSLNEQFF	TGTGCCAGTAGTATTAGTAGCGGGAGCTCTCTCAATGAGCAGTTCTTC
TRBJ2-3	-	TRBD2	TRBV10-3	CAIQRDGFPDTQYF	TGTGCCATTCAGCGGGACGGTTTTCCAGATACGCAGTATTTT